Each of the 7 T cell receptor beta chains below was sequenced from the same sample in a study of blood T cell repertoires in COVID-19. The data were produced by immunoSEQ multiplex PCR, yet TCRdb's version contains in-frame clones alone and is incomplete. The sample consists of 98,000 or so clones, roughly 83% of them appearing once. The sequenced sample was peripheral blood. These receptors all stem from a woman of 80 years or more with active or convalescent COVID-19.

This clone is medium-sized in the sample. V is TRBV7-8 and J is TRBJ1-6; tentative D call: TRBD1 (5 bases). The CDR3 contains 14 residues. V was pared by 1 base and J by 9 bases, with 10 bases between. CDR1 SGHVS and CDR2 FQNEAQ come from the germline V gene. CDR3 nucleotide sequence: TGTGCCAGCAGCTTAGGAGGGGAGGGTTCACCCCTCCACTTT. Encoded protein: CASSLGGEGSPLHF.

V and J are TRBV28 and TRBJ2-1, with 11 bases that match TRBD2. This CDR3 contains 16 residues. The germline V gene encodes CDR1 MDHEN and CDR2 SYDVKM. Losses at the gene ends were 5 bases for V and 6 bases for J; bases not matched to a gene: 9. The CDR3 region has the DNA TGTGCCAGCAGTCCCTCCGGGACTAGCGGCTCCAATGAGCAGTTCTTC. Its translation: CASSPSGTSGSNEQFF.

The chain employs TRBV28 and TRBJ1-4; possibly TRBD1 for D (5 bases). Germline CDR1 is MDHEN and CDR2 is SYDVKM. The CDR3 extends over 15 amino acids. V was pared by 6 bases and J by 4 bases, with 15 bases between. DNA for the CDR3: TGTGCCAGCAGGGAAGGAGGGGCCAGTAATGAAAAACTGTTTTTT. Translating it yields CASREGGASNEKLFF.

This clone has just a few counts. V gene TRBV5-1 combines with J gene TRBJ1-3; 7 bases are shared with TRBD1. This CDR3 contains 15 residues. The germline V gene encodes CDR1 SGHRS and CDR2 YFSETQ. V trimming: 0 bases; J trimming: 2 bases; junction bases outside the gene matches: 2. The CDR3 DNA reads TGCGCCAGCAGCTTGGAGGGGGCGCCTGGAAACACCATATATTTT. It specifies CASSLEGAPGNTIYF.

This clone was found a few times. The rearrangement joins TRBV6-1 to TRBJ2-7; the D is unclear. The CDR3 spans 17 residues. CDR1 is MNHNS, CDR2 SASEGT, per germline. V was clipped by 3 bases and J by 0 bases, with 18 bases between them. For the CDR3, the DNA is TGTGCCAGCAGTGATTACCCCTGGCGGTCCAGCTCCTACGAGCAGTACTTC. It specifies CASSDYPWRSSSYEQYF.

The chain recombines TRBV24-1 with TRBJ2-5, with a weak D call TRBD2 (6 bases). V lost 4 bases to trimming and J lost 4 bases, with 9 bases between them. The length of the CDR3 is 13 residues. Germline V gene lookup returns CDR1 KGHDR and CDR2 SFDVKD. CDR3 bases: TGTGCCACCAGTGAAGCGGGTACAGAGACCCAGTACTTC. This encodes CATSEAGTETQYF.

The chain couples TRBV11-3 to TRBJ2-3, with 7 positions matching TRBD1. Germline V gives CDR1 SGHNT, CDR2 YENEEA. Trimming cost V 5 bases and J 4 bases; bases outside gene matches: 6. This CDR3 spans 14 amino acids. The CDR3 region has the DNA TGTGCCAGCAGCGCGGCCAGGGGGTCAGATACGCAGTATTTT. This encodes CASSAARGSDTQYF.